This T cell receptor beta chain stems from a study of T-cell memory formation after mild COVID-19. A single record per CDR3 protein comes from TCRdb applying MiXCR to the 5' RACE reads. The table has about 450,000 distinct CDR3 sequences, less than 25% seen once. Trimming pared 3 bases from V and 4 bases from J, leaving 17 bases between. The CDR3 runs 15 residues. Germline V CDR1 and CDR2: DFQATT, SNEGSKA (reference sequence). The gene calls are TRBV20-1 and TRBJ2-3; the D gene is possibly TRBD2 (6 bases). The TCR comes from an adult woman who had mild COVID-19 (a few samples of this study predate the infection). Cell type and time point are not known. Sequencing used PBMCs or a T cell subset sorted from them (not recorded which). Here the CDR3 DNA reads TGCAGTGCTAGCCGGGACTCCCGTGGGGCAGATACGCAGTATTTT. Protein: CSASRDSRGADTQYF.